This T cell receptor beta chain comes out of a study of blood T cells in healthy people across ages. Overall study findings and caveats: Higher naive T cell percentage went strongly together with higher TCR beta diversity. A conclusive naive versus antigen-experienced comparison was prevented by the unsorted PBMCs.

Together with a sample-barcoded 5' primer, a J-beta primer mix was included in a second PCR lasting about 7 to 11 cycles. TCRdb itself ran the 5' RACE reads through MiXCR, one entry per CDR3 protein. Of just under 750,000 distinct CDR3 sequences detected, approximately 22% appear once; the ten largest clones hold about 22%. This clonotype was recorded a few times. Its target is not known. Sample donors were healthy Caucasian individuals that came from Russia, aged 6 to 90. Roughly 10 milliliters of peripheral blood were drawn from each donor into EDTA-treated tubes. V dropped 4 bases and J dropped 1 base, with 14 bases sitting between them. This CDR3 contains 16 residues. Germline CDR1 SGHDN, CDR2 FVKESK.

V and J are TRBV14 and TRBJ2-4; a weak D match, TRBD2 (6 bases). The sample comprised blood. The TCR sequence derives from a man aged 65 to 85 in good health. The CDR3 coding sequence is TGTGCCAGCAGCCCCGGACTATCGCCGGCCAAAAACATTCAGTACTTC. This gives the protein CASSPGLSPAKNIQYF.